The 18 T cell receptor beta chains reported below all come from one sample, sequenced in a study of cytomegalovirus exposure and HLA in healthy donors. 60 Vbeta and 13 Jbeta primers were used in PCR. Sequencing used immunoSEQ multiplex PCR; TCRdb keeps in-frame clones, though not all of them. The sample includes approximately 140,000 clones, about 74% of them seen just once. The specimen was PBMCs. These receptors came from a woman aged 45 to 65 in good health and CMV-seronegative.

This clone has a single count. The chain links TRBV10-3 to TRBJ2-3, with 10 bases lining up with TRBD2. V trimming: 6 bases; J trimming: 4 bases; junction bases outside the gene matches: 10. The CDR3 covers 16 residues. The germline CDR1 and CDR2 sequences are ENHRY and SYGVKD. The CDR3 region is CAISPTTSGFADTQYF. The CDR3 nucleotides are TGTGCCATCAGCCCAACGACTAGCGGGTTCGCAGATACGCAGTATTTT.

CDR3: CASSESWEVGQPQHF. For the CDR3, the DNA is TGTGCCAGCAGTGAAAGTTGGGAGGTTGGTCAGCCCCAGCATTTT. J is TRBJ1-5 and V is TRBV6-1; no clear D gene. V dropped 2 bases and J dropped 6 bases, with 14 bases sitting between them. CDR3 length: 15 amino acids. Germline assignment: CDR1 MNHNS and CDR2 SASEGT.

V and J are TRBV30 and TRBJ1-6; 7 bases agree with TRBD1. The CDR3 has 13 amino acids. In germline, CDR1 is GTSNPN, CDR2 SVGIG (reference sequence). V shed 2 bases, J shed 8 bases, and the junction held 3 bases outside the gene matches. CDR3 sequence reads: CAWSPTGDSPLHF. CDR3 coding DNA: TGTGCCTGGAGTCCTACAGGGGATTCACCCCTCCACTTT.

The V call is TRBV4-2, the J call TRBJ2-1; D is uncertain. Deletions cut 1 base from V and 3 bases from J, with 10 bases between. The length of the CDR3 is 15 residues. The V gene's germline CDR1 is LGHNA and CDR2 YNFKEQ. In DNA form, the CDR3 reads TGTGCCAGCAGCCAAGGGCTCGCGGACTACAATGAGCAGTTCTTC. It yields the protein CASSQGLADYNEQFF.

The count of this clone is one. The CDR3 loop is CASNEGWGRNQPQHF. The CDR3 region has the DNA TGTGCCAGTAATGAGGGCTGGGGGCGAAATCAGCCCCAGCATTTT. The chain links TRBV19 to TRBJ1-5, with D perhaps TRBD1 (6 bases). The V gene's germline CDR1 is LNHDA and CDR2 SQIVND (reference sequence). The CDR3 runs 15 residues. The V end was cut by 7 bases, the J end by 4 bases, with 17 bases between. Together with reference TRBV19 and TRBJ1-5, the CDR3 gives the full variable domain: DGGITQSPKYLFRKEGQNVTLSCEQNLNHDAMYWYRQDPGQGLRLIYYSQIVNDFQKGDIAEGYSVSREKKESFPLTVTSAQKNPTAFYLCASNEGWGRNQPQHFGDGTRLSIL.

The J gene is TRBJ1-2, the V gene TRBV11-2; D is ambiguous. Trimming removed 1 base from V and 2 bases from J, with 14 bases in between. The CDR3 loop spans 16 amino acids. CDR1 and CDR2 (germline): SGHAT, FQNNGV. The CDR3: CASSLGRTPGNYGYTF. For the CDR3, the DNA is TGTGCCAGCAGCTTAGGGAGGACTCCGGGCAACTATGGCTACACCTTC. Complete variable domain (other parts from reference TRBV11-2 and TRBJ1-2): EAGVAQSPRYKIIEKRQSVAFWCNPISGHATLYWYQQILGQGPKLLIQFQNNGVVDDSQLPKDRFSAERLKGVDSTLKIQPAKLEDSAVYLCASSLGRTPGNYGYTFGSGTRLTVV.

The V call is TRBV25-1, the J call TRBJ1-4; D remains unclear. This CDR3 comprises 13 residues. Germline assignment: CDR1 MGHDK and CDR2 SYGVNS. Trimming pared 3 bases from V and 13 bases from J, leaving 15 bases between. The DNA for the CDR3 is TGTGCCAGCAGTGAGCCTTGGGAGGGTAGACTGTTTTTT. It specifies CASSEPWEGRLFF.

This clone was detected a few times. The V and J genes are TRBV21-1 and TRBJ2-1; whether TRBD1, the table's D call, matches the DNA was not checked. TRBV21-1 is an annotated pseudogene. There are 16 residues in the CDR3. The CDR3 loop is CASLPRTGVSYNEQFF. The DNA of the CDR3 is TGTGCCAGTCTACCAAGGACAGGGGTTTCCTACAATGAGCAGTTCTTC.

This clone was counted a single time. This chain uses TRBV19 with TRBJ1-1, with D possibly matching TRBD1 (6 bases). Germline CDR1 is LNHDA and CDR2 is SQIVND (reference sequence). Trimming removed 3 bases at V and 0 bases at J, with 8 bases between. The CDR3 is 14 residues long. The DNA of the CDR3 is TGTGCCAGTAGTATTGGACAGATGAACACTGAAGCTTTCTTT. Translated, it gives CASSIGQMNTEAFF.

V and J are TRBV15 and TRBJ1-4, with D unresolved. Trimming left V 0 bases short and J 5 bases short, with 13 bases between. This CDR3 contains 16 residues. Germline V gives CDR1 LNHNV, CDR2 YYDKDF (reference sequence). The CDR3 sequence: CATSRDLAGGNEKLFF. CDR3 bases: TGTGCCACCAGCAGAGATCTGGCCGGAGGAAATGAAAAACTGTTTTTT.

The V and J genes are TRBV7-6 and TRBJ2-7; D is unresolved. The CDR3 length is 12 residues. Germline-derived CDR1 and CDR2 are SGHVS and FNYEAQ. The germline V and J ends were trimmed by 3 bases and 6 bases, with 9 bases remaining between them. Here the CDR3 reads CASSFLRGEQYF. The DNA for the CDR3 is TGTGCCAGCAGCTTTTTACGAGGCGAGCAGTACTTC. Looking up the rest from reference TRBV7-6 and TRBJ2-7 gives the full variable domain: GAGVSQSPRYKVTKRGQDVALRCDPISGHVSLYWYRQALGQGPEFLTYFNYEAQQDKSGLPNDRFSAERPEGSISTLTIQRTEQRDSAMYRCASSFLRGEQYFGPGTRLTVT.

This clone has more than one count but fewer than ten. The chain is built from TRBV7-3 and TRBJ2-5; TRBD2 matches 8 bases. The CDR3 is 15 amino acids. The V and J ends lost 5 bases and 4 bases, in that order; junction bases with no gene match: 9. Per germline, CDR1 SGHTA and CDR2 FQGTGA. The CDR3 here is CASSPTGTRGETQYF. Here the CDR3 DNA reads TGTGCCAGCAGCCCCACCGGGACTAGAGGAGAGACCCAGTACTTC.

The genes are TRBV9 and TRBJ2-3; 9 nucleotides match TRBD2. CDR1 SGDLS and CDR2 YYNGEE come from the germline V gene. After removal of 4 bases from V and 0 bases from J, the junction contained 12 bases not matched to a gene. This CDR3 comprises 18 residues. CDR3 coding DNA: TGTGCCAGCAGCTTGCGGGGGGGACGAACAGTAAGCACAGATACGCAGTATTTT. Residues: CASSLRGGRTVSTDTQYF.

This sequence joins TRBV7-3 and TRBJ2-5; perhaps TRBD1 as D (5 bases). Germline V lookup: CDR1 SGHTA, CDR2 FQGTGA. The CDR3 is 13 amino acids. V gave up 5 bases and J gave up 0 bases, with 7 bases separating them. The CDR3 region has the DNA TGTGCCAGCAGCCCAGGGCACCAAGAGACCCAGTACTTC. Amino acid sequence: CASSPGHQETQYF.

This chain joins TRBV28 and TRBJ2-5, with TRBD2 as a possible D gene (6 bases). The CDR3 runs to 15 residues. Germline V lookup: CDR1 MDHEN, CDR2 SYDVKM. Trimming pared 5 bases from V and 4 bases from J, leaving 17 bases between. The CDR3, as DNA: TGTGCCAGCAGTCCCCTCGGGGGACCCGCAGAGACCCAGTACTTC. Residues: CASSPLGGPAETQYF.

The rearrangement uses TRBV27 and TRBJ1-1, with TRBD1 matching 7 bases. The CDR3 sequence is 14 residues long. CDR1 is MNHEY and CDR2 is SMNVEV in the germline V gene (reference sequence). Trimming cost V 5 bases and J 4 bases; bases outside gene matches: 7. In DNA form, the CDR3 reads TGTGCCAGCAGTGTAGACAGGGCCGGCACTGAAGCTTTCTTT. This translates into CASSVDRAGTEAFF.

The chain carries TRBV30 and TRBJ1-6; D may be TRBD1 (6 bases). CDR1 GTSNPN and CDR2 SVGIG come from the germline V gene (reference sequence). This CDR3 has 14 residues. Between the trimmed V and J ends, which lost 5 bases and 9 bases, there was a span of 17 bases. Here the CDR3 DNA reads TGTGCCTGGTTCCCGGGACAAGTATTTTCACCCCTCCACTTT. Its translation is CAWFPGQVFSPLHF.

The V gene is TRBV9, the J gene TRBJ1-6; 9 bases agree with TRBD1. Per the germline V gene, CDR1 is SGDLS and CDR2 is YYNGEE. Germline trimming cut 1 base from V and 9 bases from J; bases unmatched to any gene: 5. The length of the CDR3 is 15 residues. Written as DNA, the CDR3 is TGTGCCAGCAGCGTAACAGGGGGCCTGTCTTCACCCCTCCACTTT. Protein product: CASSVTGGLSSPLHF. Supplemented by reference TRBV9 and TRBJ1-6, the full variable domain reads DSGVTQTPKHLITATGQRVTLRCSPRSGDLSVYWYQQSLDQGLQFLIQYYNGEERAKGNILERFSAQQFPDLHSELNLSSLELGDSALYFCASSVTGGLSSPLHFGNGTRLTVT.